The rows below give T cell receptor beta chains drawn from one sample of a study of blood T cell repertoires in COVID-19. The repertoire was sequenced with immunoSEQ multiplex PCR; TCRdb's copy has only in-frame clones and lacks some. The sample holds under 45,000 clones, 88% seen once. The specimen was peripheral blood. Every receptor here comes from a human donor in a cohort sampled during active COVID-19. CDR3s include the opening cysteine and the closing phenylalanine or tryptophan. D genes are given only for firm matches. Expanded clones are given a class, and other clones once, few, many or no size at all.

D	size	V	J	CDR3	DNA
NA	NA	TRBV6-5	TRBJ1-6	CASSSQGSSYNSPLHF	TGTGCCAGCAGTTCGCAGGGGAGCTCCTATAATTCACCCCTCCACTTT
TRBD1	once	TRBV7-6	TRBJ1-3	CASSLNNRGASGNTIYF	TGTGCCAGCAGCCTGAACAACAGGGGTGCTTCTGGAAACACCATATATTTT
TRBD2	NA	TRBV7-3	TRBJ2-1	CASSLTGLAGDSYNEQFF	TGTGCCAGCAGCTTAACTGGACTAGCGGGAGATTCCTACAATGAGCAGTTCTTC
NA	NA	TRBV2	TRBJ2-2	CASKGTSNTGELFF	TGTGCCAGCAAAGGGACTTCCAACACCGGGGAGCTGTTTTTT
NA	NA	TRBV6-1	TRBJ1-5	CASSWGEDQPQHF	TGTGCCAGCAGCTGGGGCGAGGATCAGCCCCAGCATTTT
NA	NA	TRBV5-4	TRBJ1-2	CASSLVDSRGYTF	TGTGCCAGCAGCTTGGTGGACTCCAGAGGCTACACCTTC
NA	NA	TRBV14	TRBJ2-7	CASSRFQGSEQYF	TGTGCCAGCAGCCGCTTCCAGGGAAGCGAGCAGTACTTC
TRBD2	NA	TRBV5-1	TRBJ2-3	CASSLGLAGGPGDTQYF	TGCGCCAGCAGCTTGGGACTAGCGGGAGGGCCGGGAGATACGCAGTATTTT
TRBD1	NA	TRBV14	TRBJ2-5	CASSQGQGEVQETQYF	TGTGCCAGCAGCCAAGGACAGGGGGAGGTTCAAGAGACCCAGTACTTC
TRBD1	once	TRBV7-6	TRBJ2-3	CASSLGILGTGGASDTQYF	TGTGCCAGCAGCTTAGGGATATTAGGGACAGGGGGCGCGTCAGATACGCAGTATTTT
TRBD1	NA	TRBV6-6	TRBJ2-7	CASRQGALNEQYF	TGTGCCAGCAGACAGGGGGCCCTGAACGAGCAGTACTTC
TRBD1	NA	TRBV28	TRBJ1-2	CASSLVGTGGYGYTF	TGTGCCAGCAGTTTAGTAGGGACAGGCGGGTATGGCTACACCTTC
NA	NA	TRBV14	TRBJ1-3	CASSQGYSSSGNTIYF	TGTGCCAGCAGCCAAGGATATTCTAGCTCTGGAAACACCATATATTTT
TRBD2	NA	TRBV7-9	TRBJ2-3	CASSFGGGGPSTDTQYF	TGTGCCAGCAGCTTCGGGGGCGGGGGGCCTAGCACAGATACGCAGTATTTT
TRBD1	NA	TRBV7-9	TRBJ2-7	CASTPPPWDRSYEQYF	TGTGCCAGCACCCCTCCGCCCTGGGACAGATCGTACGAGCAGTACTTC
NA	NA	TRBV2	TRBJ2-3	CASRALATQYF	TGTGCCAGCAGGGCACTAGCCACGCAGTATTTT